The clone carrying this TCR beta chain was seen more than once but under ten times. The antigen is unknown. From RNA transcripts, TCR beta CDR3 regions were amplified. A first-round RT-PCR of the TCR CDR3 used the HTBI primer set. TCRdb processed the multiplex PCR reads anew with MiXCR; each CDR3 protein has one entry. The table shows fewer than 400,000 distinct CDR3 sequences, with about 15% occurring only once. After removal of 6 bases from V and 5 bases from J, the junction contained 9 bases not matched to a gene. CDR1 is MNHNS and CDR2 is SASEGT in the germline V gene. CDR3 length equals 16 residues. The entry originates in a study of T cells in Graves' hyperthyroidism and ophthalmopathy. The study's findings and limits: By a 13 V-J model, ophthalmopathy was set apart from stable hyperthyroidism. Most thyroid-expanded clonotypes above 0.001 were also found in blood. The model's output predicted ophthalmopathy at a median of roughly 6 months prior to onset.

Any symptoms of ophthalmopathy came after the first hyperthyroidism diagnosis, from which the blood sample dates. The receptor was derived from a woman aged 18 to 35 with Graves' hyperthyroidism that later progressed to Graves' ophthalmopathy. V usage is TRBV6-1 and J usage is TRBJ2-1; 11 nucleotides line up with TRBD2. Material for sequencing was blood. The CDR3 spells CASSWETSGAHNEQFF. DNA for the CDR3: TGTGCCAGCAGCTGGGAGACTAGCGGGGCTCACAATGAGCAGTTCTTC.